This T cell receptor beta chain was recorded in a study of T-cell reconstitution after alpha-beta-depleted transplantation in children. During its preparation, the TCRbeta library received unique molecular identifiers. Via MiXCR, TCRdb re-called the PCR reads, giving one row per CDR3 protein. The repertoire holds 610,000 or so distinct CDR3 sequences, with roughly a quarter as singletons. Trimming cost V 4 bases and J 3 bases; bases outside gene matches: 7. The CDR3 totals 16 residues. The germline gives CDR1 SGHTA, CDR2 FQGNSA. Remarks on this clonotype: Its antigen is unidentified.

Study-level results: Surviving recipient T cells and thymic progenitors underlay high day-60 TCRbeta diversity in some patients. As was reported, about two months after transplant, alpha-beta T cells came from several hundred expanded graft clones.

The TCR was taken from a boy younger than two with Wiskott-Aldrich syndrome, due to receive a stem cell transplant. This material consisted of PBMCs, taken before TCRalphabeta/CD19-depleted stem cell transplant. The chain joins TRBV7-2 to TRBJ2-1; 9 positions match TRBD2. The CDR3 sequence is CASSSSGLAYYNEQFF. The CDR3 nucleotides read TGTGCCAGCAGCTCCTCGGGACTAGCCTACTACAATGAGCAGTTCTTC.